Presented here are 16 T cell receptor beta chains from one specimen sequenced in a study of cytomegalovirus exposure and HLA in healthy donors. It was with 60 Vbeta and 13 Jbeta primers that the PCR ran. Libraries were prepared by immunoSEQ multiplex PCR; TCRdb keeps only in-frame clonotypes and omits some of them. The listing records 100,000 or so clones. Sequences were obtained from PBMCs. The receptors were gathered from a man in his forties or fifties in good health and CMV-seronegative.

The chain couples TRBV7-2 to TRBJ1-5; D remains ambiguous. V was shortened by 3 bases and J by 6 bases, with 9 bases between the two germline ends. The CDR3 consists of 13 residues. CDR1 SGHTA and CDR2 FQGNSA come from the germline V gene. CDR3 sequence (DNA): TGTGCCAGCAGCTTCGAGGCTGGTCAGCCCCAGCATTTT. This sequence encodes CASSFEAGQPQHF. The full variable domain, completed using reference TRBV7-2 and TRBJ1-5, is GAGVSQSPSNKVTEKGKDVELRCDPISGHTALYWYRQSLGQGLEFLIYFQGNSAPDKSGLPSDRFSAERTGGSVSTLTIQRTQQEDSAVYLCASSFEAGQPQHFGDGTRLSIL.

The CDR3 here is CASSLGTQGNGYTF. The CDR3 nucleotides read TGTGCCAGCAGCTTAGGAACACAGGGCAATGGCTACACCTTC. The rearrangement links TRBV11-3 to TRBJ1-2; D is possibly TRBD1 (6 bases). The V gene lost 1 base and the J gene lost 6 bases, with 12 bases spanning the gap. Germline lookup yields CDR1 SGHNT and CDR2 YENEEA. The CDR3 is made up of 14 amino acids.

The chain recombines TRBV29-1 with TRBJ1-2, with 7 bases fitting TRBD1. The germline V gene has CDR1 SQVTM and CDR2 ANQGSEA. Trimming at V came to 3 bases and at J to 7 bases, leaving 8 bases not matched to a gene. The CDR3 is 13 residues long. Written as DNA, the CDR3 is TGCAGCGTTGAGCACACAGGGGCGCCTGGCTACACCTTC. It encodes CSVEHTGAPGYTF.

This chain links TRBV20-1 with TRBJ1-1; 8 nucleotides line up with TRBD1. CDR1 is DFQATT, CDR2 SNEGSKA, per germline (reference sequence). Trimming at V came to 2 bases and at J to 8 bases, leaving 1 base not matched to a gene. The CDR3 contains 11 residues. The CDR3 nucleotides are TGCAGTGCTAGACGGGACAGGGAAGCTTTCTTT. Translating it yields CSARRDREAFF.

The chain is built from TRBV5-6 and TRBJ2-1; 9 bases map to TRBD2. The CDR3 length is 16 residues. The germline CDR1 and CDR2 sequences are SGHDT and YYEEEE. Unmatched junction bases numbered 6, after V lost 0 bases and J lost 5 bases. The CDR3 coding sequence is TGTGCCAGCAGCTTGGTTGATCCTAGCGGGAACAATGAGCAGTTCTTC. Amino acid sequence: CASSLVDPSGNNEQFF. Using reference TRBV5-6 and TRBJ2-1 for the parts outside the CDR3, the full variable domain is DAGVTQSPTHLIKTRGQQVTLRCSPKSGHDTVSWYQQALGQGPQFIFQYYEEEERQRGNFPDRFSGHQFPNYSSELNVNALLLGDSALYLCASSLVDPSGNNEQFFGPGTRLTVL.

This chain links TRBV6-5 with TRBJ2-2; D unresolved. V lost 5 bases and J lost 1, with 5 bases in between. The CDR3 is made up of 13 amino acids. Germline CDR1 reads MNHEY; CDR2 reads SVGAGI. The CDR3: CASSTKNTGELFF. The CDR3 bases are TGTGCCAGCAGTACTAAGAACACCGGGGAGCTGTTTTTT.

V and J are TRBV5-1 and TRBJ2-1; tentative D call: TRBD2 (5 bases). The germline CDR1 and CDR2 sequences are SGHRS and YFSETQ. This CDR3 has 13 amino acids. Trimming took off 4 bases at V and 7 bases at J, with 12 bases between the two ends. The CDR3 region has the DNA TGCGCCAGCAGCCCCAGACGGGAAAATGAGCAGTTCTTC. Its protein product is CASSPRRENEQFF. Full variable domain (remainder filled in from reference TRBV5-1 and TRBJ2-1): KAGVTQTPRYLIKTRGQQVTLSCSPISGHRSVSWYQQTPGQGLQFLFEYFSETQRNKGNFPGRFSGRQFSNSRSEMNVSTLELGDSALYLCASSPRRENEQFFGPGTRLTVL.

The genes are TRBV18 and TRBJ1-5; 8 bases line up with TRBD1. The CDR3 totals 15 residues. The junction had 8 bases not matched to a gene; V was cut back by 3 bases and J by 7 bases. CDR1 is KGHSH, CDR2 LQKENI, per germline. Written as DNA, the CDR3 is TGTGCCAGCTCACCTGGACAGGGTGAAGGGCAGCCCCAGCATTTT. This encodes CASSPGQGEGQPQHF.

The chain carries TRBV9 and TRBJ2-7; TRBD1 matches at 9 bases. With V trimmed by 0 bases and J by 6 bases, 7 bases remained unmatched. Germline CDR1 reads SGDLS; CDR2 reads YYNGEE. The CDR3 runs to 15 residues. The CDR3 reads CASSVATGQGSEQYF. The CDR3 DNA reads TGTGCCAGCAGCGTAGCTACTGGACAGGGGAGCGAGCAGTACTTC.

The chain uses TRBV6-1 and TRBJ2-7, with D possibly matching TRBD1 (5 bases). This CDR3 region has 13 residues. Germline assignment: CDR1 MNHNS and CDR2 SASEGT. Deletions cut 4 bases from V and 3 bases from J, with 10 bases between. The CDR3 sequence: CASSGDTGYEQYF. The CDR3 coding sequence is TGTGCCAGCAGTGGAGACACAGGCTACGAGCAGTACTTC.

The rearrangement joins TRBV6-7 to TRBJ2-7; the D gene is possibly TRBD1 (6 bases). TRBV6-7 is an ORF, with its function uncertain. V was shortened by 7 bases and J by 3 bases, with 16 bases between the two germline ends. This CDR3 region has 14 residues. The CDR3 reads CASNKHRDGYEQYF. The CDR3, as DNA: TGTGCCAGCAATAAACACAGGGATGGCTACGAGCAGTACTTC.

The J gene is TRBJ1-1, the V gene TRBV19; the D is unclear. Germline CDR1 LNHDA, CDR2 SQIVND (reference sequence). The V gene lost 1 base and the J gene lost 1 base, with 13 bases spanning the gap. The CDR3 sequence is 16 residues long. CDR3 coding DNA: TGTGCCAGTAGTATAGCCGCGGGGAATGGGAACACTGAAGCTTTCTTT. It specifies CASSIAAGNGNTEAFF.

The chain carries TRBV4-1 and TRBJ1-2; D is uncertain. With 1 base removed from V and 6 bases from J, the gap between germline ends came to 15 bases. The V gene's germline CDR1 is MGHRA and CDR2 YSYEKL. CDR3 length equals 15 residues. The CDR3 DNA reads as TGCGCCAGCAGCCAAGTTCCCGCGCACCCCCATGGCTACACCTTC. Translation: CASSQVPAHPHGYTF.

With regard to this clone: Other DNA sequences in the same sample also yield this CDR3. The chain combines TRBV4-1 with TRBJ2-7, with 7 bases matching TRBD2. V dropped 1 base and J dropped 2; count of bases not matched to a gene: 5. CDR1 and CDR2 from the germline V gene are MGHRA and YSYEKL. This CDR3 region has 15 residues. In DNA form, the CDR3 reads TGCGCCAGCAGCCAAGGCCCGGGGAGGGCCTACGAGCAGTACTTC. As protein: CASSQGPGRAYEQYF.

V and J are TRBV9 and TRBJ2-3, with 10 bases fitting TRBD1. The CDR3 contains 16 residues. V lost 3 bases, J lost 4 bases, and 8 bases stayed unmatched. Germline lookup yields CDR1 SGDLS and CDR2 YYNGEE. Here the CDR3 DNA reads TGTGCCAGCAGCGCCAGGGGAGGACAGGGGGCAGATACGCAGTATTTT. It codes for CASSARGGQGADTQYF.

The chain uses TRBV7-2 and TRBJ1-5; the D is unclear. The CDR3 spans 17 residues. V lost 0 bases to trimming and J lost 0 bases, with 12 bases between them. The V gene's germline CDR1 is SGHTA and CDR2 FQGNSA. CDR3 bases: TGTGCCAGCAGCTTAGCAGGCACAGACCATAGCAATCAGCCCCAGCATTTT. Translating it yields CASSLAGTDHSNQPQHF. The entire variable domain, with the rest obtained from reference TRBV7-2 and TRBJ1-5, is as follows: GAGVSQSPSNKVTEKGKDVELRCDPISGHTALYWYRQSLGQGLEFLIYFQGNSAPDKSGLPSDRFSAERTGGSVSTLTIQRTQQEDSAVYLCASSLAGTDHSNQPQHFGDGTRLSIL.